One and the same sample provided the 17 T cell receptor beta chains below, sequenced in a study of regulatory T cells in long-lasting Graves disease. Documented time point: newly diagnosed GD, antithyroid drugs for less than 3 months. PBMCs were the source of the RNA used for TCR sequencing. Both iRepertoire HTBI primers and Arm-PCR of CDR3 regions were used to build the TCR beta libraries. TCRdb redid the calling of the multiplex PCR reads with MiXCR, one entry per CDR3 protein. This sample yields roughly 430,000 distinct CDR3 sequences, of which around 17% are seen a single time; around 10% belongs to the top ten. These data were also reused for a study on T cells in Graves' hyperthyroidism and ophthalmopathy.

Sequences were derived from peripheral blood mononuclear cells (PBMCs), sampled at new diagnosis, from a patient treated with antithyroid drugs. The receptor source for this set is a woman in her twenties or thirties with Graves disease.

This clonotype came up a few times. This chain links TRBV2 with TRBJ2-1, with TRBD2 matching 7 bases. Germline trimming cut 11 bases from V and 7 bases from J; bases unmatched to any gene: 14. CDR3 size: 14 residues. Looked up from germline, CDR1 is SNHLY and CDR2 is FYNNEI. In DNA form, the CDR3 reads TGTGCCGGCATGGCGCGGGAGTCTCAGAATGAGCAGTTCTTC. Residues: CAGMARESQNEQFF.

This rearrangement joins TRBV5-1 to TRBJ2-7; TRBD2 agrees at 12 bases. The CDR3 is 16 amino acids. The V and J ends lost 0 bases and 4 bases, in that order; junction bases with no gene match: 5. Germline V gene sequence: CDR1 SGHRS, CDR2 YFSETQ. The CDR3 nucleotides read TGCGCCAGCAGCTTGGGGACTAGCGGGGTGGCATACGAGCAGTACTTC. Translation gives CASSLGTSGVAYEQYF. The complete variable domain, with remaining parts taken from reference TRBV5-1 and TRBJ2-7, reads KAGVTQTPRYLIKTRGQQVTLSCSPISGHRSVSWYQQTPGQGLQFLFEYFSETQRNKGNFPGRFSGRQFSNSRSEMNVSTLELGDSALYLCASSLGTSGVAYEQYFGPGTRLTVT.

The chain links TRBV9 to TRBJ1-1, with no clear D. CDR1 is SGDLS and CDR2 is YYNGEE in the germline V gene. The CDR3 runs to 15 residues. V was clipped by 3 bases and J by 2 bases, with 14 bases between them. CDR3 bases: TGTGCCAGCAGCGCGGCCGCCCGGGGAAACACTGAAGCTTTCTTT. Amino acids: CASSAAARGNTEAFF.

This clonotype was detected many times. The chain is built from TRBV3-1 and TRBJ1-2; the D gene is possibly TRBD1 (6 bases). The CDR3 has 17 residues. V was pared by 0 bases and J by 2 bases, with 16 bases between. In germline, CDR1 is LGHDT, CDR2 YNNKEL (reference sequence). CDR3 DNA sequence: TGTGCCAGCAGCCAAGAGTTCCAGGCAGGGACAAACTATGGCTACACCTTC. Translating it yields CASSQEFQAGTNYGYTF.

Remarks on this clonotype: A read error likely explains this, since a far larger clone differs by one base. The chain links TRBV11-2 to TRBJ2-1, with D tentatively TRBD1 or TRBD2 (6 bases each). In germline, CDR1 is SGHAT, CDR2 FQNNGV. This CDR3 has 16 amino acids. Trimming took 8 bases from V and 6 from J, leaving 23 bases between them. The DNA of the CDR3 is TGTGCCAGCTCACCAGGTGGGGGGCGCATGGCCAATGAGCAGTTCTTC. It yields the protein CASSPGGGRMANEQFF.

Note on this clonotype: This CDR3 is missing its conserved last phenylalanine or tryptophan, likely due to a read error. V gene TRBV5-1 combines with J gene TRBJ2-7; no definite D call. This CDR3 has 18 residues. V shed 4 bases and J shed 2 bases, with 25 bases lying between them. Germline V lookup: CDR1 SGHRS, CDR2 YFSETQ. CDR3 protein: CASSQRTRLETSTYEQYL. CDR3 DNA: TGCGCCAGCAGCCAACGTACCAGGCTGGAGACATCGACCTACGAGCAGTACTTG.

In this sample, this clonotype turned up once. A read error is the likely source, as a far larger clone sits one nucleotide away. This sequence joins TRBV6-2 or TRBV6-3 and TRBJ2-7; 9 positions match TRBD2. This CDR3 spans 16 amino acids. Germline CDR1 MNHEY, CDR2 SVGEGT. V shed 2 bases and J 7 bases; nucleotides not matched to a gene: 12. CDR3 sequence reads: CASSYQAGGPNNEQYF. DNA for the CDR3: TGTGCCAGCAGTTACCAAGCGGGAGGACCAAACAATGAGCAGTACTTC.

At least ten counts were recorded for this clonotype. This sequence joins TRBV12-3 or TRBV12-4 and TRBJ2-5, with D perhaps being TRBD1 or TRBD2 (6 bases each). The CDR3 runs 17 residues. V was cut by 3 bases and J by 0 bases, with 17 bases left in between. The CDR3 loop reads CASSLALRGLYQETQYF. DNA for the CDR3: TGTGCCAGCAGTTTGGCCCTCAGGGGACTGTACCAAGAGACCCAGTACTTC.

This chain links TRBV28 with TRBJ1-5; 8 nucleotides match TRBD1. Looked up from germline, CDR1 is MDHEN and CDR2 is SYDVKM. The V and J ends lost 5 bases and 6 bases, in that order; junction bases with no gene match: 9. The CDR3 has 15 residues. The CDR3 DNA reads TGTGCCAGCAGTGTTTTACAGGGGGACGGTCAGCCCCAGCATTTT. Encoded protein: CASSVLQGDGQPQHF.

This clonotype was observed a handful of times. The rearrangement uses TRBV6-2 or TRBV6-3 and TRBJ1-3; a possible D gene is TRBD1 (6 bases). CDR3 length: 14 residues. Between the trimmed V and J ends, which lost 5 bases and 4 bases, there was a span of 12 bases. Germline lookup yields CDR1 MNHEY and CDR2 SVGEGT. The CDR3 sequence is CASSTQGRGNTIYF. CDR3 nucleotides: TGTGCCAGCAGTACACAGGGAAGGGGAAACACCATATATTTT.

V is TRBV7-2 and J is TRBJ2-4; the D is unclear. Trimming took off 1 base at V and 8 bases at J, with 12 bases between the two ends. Germline values: CDR1 SGHTA, CDR2 FQGNSA. The CDR3 totals 14 residues. CDR3 bases: TGTGCCAGCAGCTTAGGTCGAGGTGTGGACATTCAGTACTTC. Protein product: CASSLGRGVDIQYF.

This clonotype appeared many times. The V call is TRBV18, the J call TRBJ2-3; D possibly corresponds to TRBD2 (6 bases). Germline lookup yields CDR1 KGHSH and CDR2 LQKENI. The CDR3 has 18 residues. Trimming shortened V by 3 bases and J by 3 bases, and 22 bases separated the two germline ends. CDR3 region: CASSPSAGTSVGTDTQYF. For the CDR3, the DNA is TGTGCCAGCTCACCGAGTGCAGGGACTTCGGTCGGGACAGATACGCAGTATTTT.

Of note for this clonotype: Possible read error: a much larger clone is one base away. This sequence joins TRBV18 and TRBJ2-5, with D possibly matching TRBD2 (5 bases). CDR1 is KGHSH and CDR2 is LQKENI in the germline V gene. The length of the CDR3 is 16 residues. The ends were cut back, 0 bases at V and 3 bases at J, with 14 bases in the middle. The CDR3 protein is CASSPPGLLGKETQYF. Here the CDR3 DNA reads TGTGCCAGCTCACCACCTGGACTTTTGGGGAAAGAGACCCAGTACTTC.

This clonotype was seen at least ten times. The chain uses TRBV11-2 and TRBJ2-7, with 8 bases matching TRBD2. The CDR3 spans 15 residues. CDR1 SGHAT and CDR2 FQNNGV come from the germline V gene. Trimming at V came to 5 bases and at J to 5 bases, leaving 11 bases not matched to a gene. The CDR3 DNA follows: TGTGCCAGCAGCCTCCGGGGCGGGAGGAACAACGAGCAGTACTTC. It translates to CASSLRGGRNNEQYF.

The table lists this clonotype with a few counts. CDR3 loop: CASSVEGPGELFF. The CDR3 bases are TGTGCCAGCAGCGTGGAGGGCCCCGGGGAGCTGTTTTTT. This sequence joins TRBV13 and TRBJ2-2; the D gene is possibly TRBD2 (6 bases). The CDR3 runs 13 residues. Deletions cut 5 bases from V and 6 bases from J, with 10 bases between. Germline loops: CDR1 PRHDT, CDR2 FYEKMQ (reference sequence).

V usage is TRBV18 and J usage is TRBJ2-1, with 7 bases matching TRBD1. CDR3 length: 14 amino acids. CDR1 and CDR2 (germline): KGHSH, LQKENI. V gave up 3 bases and J gave up 8 bases; unmatched junction bases: 7. The CDR3 DNA sequence: TGTGCCAGCTCACCGCGGCAGGGGGTCGATGAGCAGTTCTTC. This translates into CASSPRQGVDEQFF.

For this clonotype: A far larger clone is a single base away, which makes a read error likely. The CDR3 reads CASSLNMDTRYF. The CDR3, as DNA: TGTGCCAGCAGCCTGAATATGGATACGCGGTATTTT. This chain links TRBV7-2 with TRBJ2-3; D gene unclear. This CDR3 has 12 amino acids. Germline V gene sequence: CDR1 SGHTA, CDR2 FQGNSA.